Listed below are T cell receptor beta chains from one sample, sequenced in a study of cytomegalovirus exposure and HLA in healthy donors. Generated by immunoSEQ multiplex PCR, the TCRdb table keeps only in-frame clones and is missing some. The sample has 120,000 or so clones, about two thirds seen once. The sequencing input was PBMCs. The receptor set was obtained from a man aged 25-45 years in good health and CMV-seronegative. Each CDR3 is given with its conserved first and last residue. Fields, in order: clone size, V gene, D gene, J gene, CDR3 protein, CDR3 DNA. D genes are given only for firm matches. Not all rows give a size; the values are once, few, many and, for expanded clones, a class.

size: -
V: TRBV5-1
D: TRBD1
J: TRBJ1-1
CDR3: CASSSRGRDTEAFF
DNA: TGCGCCAGCAGCAGCAGGGGGCGGGATACTGAAGCTTTCTTT

size: once
V: TRBV7-8
D: -
J: TRBJ2-6
CDR3: CASSLNRQDYPVGANVLTF
DNA: TGTGCCAGCAGCTTGAATCGACAGGATTACCCCGTTGGGGCCAACGTCCTGACTTTC

size: -
V: TRBV15
D: -
J: TRBJ1-3
CDR3: CATSRENLRTGNTIYF
DNA: TGTGCCACCAGCAGGGAAAATCTAAGGACAGGAAACACCATATATTTT

size: few
V: TRBV9
D: TRBD1
J: TRBJ2-1
CDR3: CASSGPPLPGQGLNEQFF
DNA: TGTGCCAGCAGCGGACCCCCACTACCGGGACAGGGGCTTAATGAGCAGTTCTTC

size: -
V: TRBV6-4
D: TRBD2
J: TRBJ2-3
CDR3: CASSLTSGGRDTQYF
DNA: TGTGCCAGCAGCCTGACTAGCGGGGGTCGGGATACGCAGTATTTT

size: -
V: TRBV28
D: -
J: TRBJ2-7
CDR3: CASSLGALLGQYF
DNA: TGTGCCAGCAGTTTAGGGGCCCTCCTGGGTCAGTACTTC

size: -
V: TRBV27
D: -
J: TRBJ2-2
CDR3: CASSLIGFANTGELFF
DNA: TGTGCCAGCAGTTTAATTGGCTTCGCGAACACCGGGGAGCTGTTTTTT

size: -
V: TRBV7-8
D: TRBD1
J: TRBJ1-1
CDR3: CASSPRQKTGGNTEAFF
DNA: TGTGCCAGCAGCCCAAGACAAAAAACAGGGGGCAACACTGAAGCTTTCTTT

size: -
V: TRBV7-2
D: TRBD1
J: TRBJ2-7
CDR3: CATAGGPSYEQYF
DNA: TGTGCCACCGCAGGGGGCCCCTCCTACGAGCAGTACTTC

size: -
V: TRBV7-9
D: TRBD1
J: TRBJ2-1
CDR3: CSSTLTLVGTDNEQFF
DNA: TGTTCCAGCACCCTGACTTTGGTTGGGACAGACAATGAGCAGTTCTTC

size: -
V: TRBV4-2
D: -
J: TRBJ2-2
CDR3: CASSQNRGLAYTGELFF
DNA: TGTGCCAGCAGCCAGAACCGCGGGCTAGCGTACACCGGGGAGCTGTTTTTT

size: once
V: TRBV18
D: -
J: TRBJ2-7
CDR3: CASLTEKSYEQYF
DNA: TGTGCCAGCTTGACGGAGAAGTCCTACGAGCAGTACTTC

size: -
V: TRBV4-2
D: TRBD1
J: TRBJ1-6
CDR3: CASSRGQGNSPLHF
DNA: TGTGCCAGCAGCCGCGGACAGGGGAATTCACCCCTCCACTTT

size: -
V: TRBV9
D: TRBD1
J: TRBJ1-6
CDR3: CASSVDRGRSPLHF
DNA: TGTGCCAGCAGCGTAGACAGGGGACGGTCACCCCTCCACTTT

size: -
V: TRBV2
D: -
J: TRBJ1-1
CDR3: CASSESAGITEAFF
DNA: TGTGCCAGCAGTGAATCGGCAGGGATCACTGAAGCTTTCTTT

size: -
V: TRBV7-9
D: -
J: TRBJ2-5
CDR3: CASSPYGLGGQETQYF
DNA: TGTGCCAGCAGCCCCTACGGGCTAGGAGGGCAAGAGACCCAGTACTTC

size: few
V: TRBV7-9
D: TRBD1
J: TRBJ1-5
CDR3: CASSLDRVDQPQHF
DNA: TGTGCCAGCAGCCTAGACAGGGTCGATCAGCCCCAGCATTTT

size: -
V: TRBV9
D: -
J: TRBJ1-1
CDR3: CASSVGTGTDTEAFF
DNA: TGTGCCAGCAGCGTAGGAACAGGGACGGACACTGAAGCTTTCTTT

size: -
V: TRBV6-5
D: -
J: TRBJ1-2
CDR3: CASSWGGTYSYTF
DNA: TGTGCCAGCAGTTGGGGAGGGACCTATAGCTACACCTTC

size: -
V: TRBV4-2
D: -
J: TRBJ2-1
CDR3: CASLGPYNEQFF
DNA: TGTGCCAGCCTCGGTCCGTACAATGAGCAGTTCTTC

size: once
V: TRBV27
D: -
J: TRBJ2-1
CDR3: CASSLLYGDEQFF
DNA: TGTGCCAGCAGTTTATTGTACGGGGATGAGCAGTTCTTC

size: -
V: TRBV4-1
D: TRBD1
J: TRBJ2-7
CDR3: CASSLQTGLTYEQYF
DNA: TGCGCCAGCAGCCTGCAGACAGGGCTGACTTACGAGCAGTACTTC

size: few
V: TRBV28
D: TRBD1
J: TRBJ1-2
CDR3: CASSTTGGRGYTF
DNA: TGTGCCAGCAGTACTACAGGGGGCAGGGGCTACACCTTC

size: -
V: TRBV9
D: TRBD2
J: TRBJ2-7
CDR3: CASSAGTSGTYEQYF
DNA: TGTGCCAGCAGCGCAGGGACTAGCGGTACCTACGAGCAGTACTTC

size: -
V: TRBV7-6
D: TRBD1
J: TRBJ2-7
CDR3: CASSKRTGGYEQYF
DNA: TGTGCCAGCAGCAAAAGGACAGGGGGCTACGAGCAGTACTTC

size: once
V: TRBV19
D: TRBD1
J: TRBJ1-2
CDR3: CASAGRGHYGYTF
DNA: TGTGCCAGTGCGGGAAGGGGGCACTATGGCTACACCTTC

size: few
V: TRBV7-9
D: TRBD2
J: TRBJ2-1
CDR3: CASSPKRGVGYEQFF
DNA: TGTGCCAGCAGCCCTAAGCGGGGGGTTGGTTATGAGCAGTTCTTC

size: few
V: TRBV7-2
D: -
J: TRBJ1-2
CDR3: CASSLGAGGWAEYGYTF
DNA: TGTGCCAGCAGCTTAGGAGCCGGGGGGTGGGCAGAATATGGCTACACCTTC

size: -
V: TRBV21-1
D: -
J: TRBJ2-1
CDR3: CASREGLAGSYNEQFF
DNA: TGTGCCAGCAGAGAGGGACTAGCGGGCTCCTACAATGAGCAGTTCTTC

size: -
V: TRBV7-9
D: -
J: TRBJ1-3
CDR3: CASSINPEASGNTIYF
DNA: TGTGCCAGCAGCATTAACCCCGAGGCCTCTGGAAACACCATATATTTT

size: -
V: TRBV6-4
D: -
J: TRBJ1-5
CDR3: CASSLLGGQPQHF
DNA: TGTGCCAGCTCCCTGCTGGGGGGTCAGCCCCAGCATTTT

size: -
V: TRBV30
D: -
J: TRBJ1-2
CDR3: CAWSAQGGGVYTF
DNA: TGTGCCTGGAGTGCACAGGGCGGGGGTGTCTACACCTTC

size: few
V: TRBV11-3
D: -
J: TRBJ1-1
CDR3: CASSSRGMNTEAFF
DNA: TGTGCCAGCAGCTCTAGGGGGATGAACACTGAAGCTTTCTTT

size: -
V: TRBV4-3
D: TRBD2
J: TRBJ2-1
CDR3: CASSQDGAGGNEQFF
DNA: TGCGCCAGCAGCCAAGATGGGGCGGGGGGGAATGAGCAGTTCTTC

size: few
V: TRBV29-1
D: -
J: TRBJ1-5
CDR3: CSPSGAGNQPQHF
DNA: TGCAGCCCTTCTGGGGCGGGAAATCAGCCCCAGCATTTT

size: -
V: TRBV23-1
D: TRBD2
J: TRBJ2-3
CDR3: CASSQSGTSGGVDTQYF
DNA: TGCGCCAGCAGTCAAAGCGGGACTAGCGGGGGGGTAGATACGCAGTATTTT

size: -
V: TRBV2
D: TRBD2
J: TRBJ2-5
CDR3: CATKRGGDETQYF
DNA: TGTGCCACTAAGCGGGGGGGCGATGAGACCCAGTACTTC

size: -
V: TRBV28
D: TRBD1
J: TRBJ1-4
CDR3: CASSPGGEDEKLFF
DNA: TGTGCCAGCAGTCCAGGGGGAGAGGATGAAAAACTGTTTTTT

size: -
V: TRBV6-5
D: -
J: TRBJ2-5
CDR3: CASSYDSLAVRTQYF
DNA: TGTGCCAGCAGTTACGACTCCCTGGCTGTAAGGACCCAGTACTTC

size: -
V: TRBV4-1
D: -
J: TRBJ1-2
CDR3: CASSQEGQGLQSDGYTF
DNA: TGCGCCAGCAGCCAAGAAGGCCAGGGACTCCAGAGCGATGGCTACACCTTC

size: -
V: TRBV29-1
D: -
J: TRBJ2-1
CDR3: CSVEEPYNEQFF
DNA: TGCAGCGTTGAGGAGCCGTACAATGAGCAGTTCTTC

size: -
V: TRBV7-2
D: -
J: TRBJ2-7
CDR3: CASSLIGYEQYF
DNA: TGTGCCAGCAGCTTAATCGGCTACGAGCAGTACTTC